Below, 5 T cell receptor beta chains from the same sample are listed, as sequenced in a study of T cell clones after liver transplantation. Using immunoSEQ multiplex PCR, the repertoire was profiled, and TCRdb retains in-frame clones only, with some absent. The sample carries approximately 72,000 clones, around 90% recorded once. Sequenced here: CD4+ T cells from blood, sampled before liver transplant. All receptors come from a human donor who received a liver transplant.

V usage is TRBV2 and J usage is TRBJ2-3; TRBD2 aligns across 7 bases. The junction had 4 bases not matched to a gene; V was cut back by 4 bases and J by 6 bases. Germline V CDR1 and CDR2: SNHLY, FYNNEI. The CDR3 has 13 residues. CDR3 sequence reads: CASSGRREDTQYF. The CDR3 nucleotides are TGTGCCAGCAGTGGACGGCGGGAGGATACGCAGTATTTT.

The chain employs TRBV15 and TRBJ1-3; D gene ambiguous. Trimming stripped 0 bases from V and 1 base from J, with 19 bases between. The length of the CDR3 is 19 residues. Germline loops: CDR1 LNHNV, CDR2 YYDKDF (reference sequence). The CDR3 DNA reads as TGTGCCACCAGCAGAGACCATCCTTCAAGGGCACTATCTGGAAACACCATATATTTT. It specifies CATSRDHPSRALSGNTIYF.

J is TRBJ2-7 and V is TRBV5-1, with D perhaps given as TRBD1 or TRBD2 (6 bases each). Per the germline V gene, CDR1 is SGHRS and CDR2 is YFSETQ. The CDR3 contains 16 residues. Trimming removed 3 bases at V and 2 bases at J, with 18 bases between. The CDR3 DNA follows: TGCGCCAGCAGCTGGCGGGGTGGGACAAATCCCTACGAGCAGTACTTC. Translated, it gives CASSWRGGTNPYEQYF. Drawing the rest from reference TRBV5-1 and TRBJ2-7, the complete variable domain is KAGVTQTPRYLIKTRGQQVTLSCSPISGHRSVSWYQQTPGQGLQFLFEYFSETQRNKGNFPGRFSGRQFSNSRSEMNVSTLELGDSALYLCASSWRGGTNPYEQYFGPGTRLTVT.

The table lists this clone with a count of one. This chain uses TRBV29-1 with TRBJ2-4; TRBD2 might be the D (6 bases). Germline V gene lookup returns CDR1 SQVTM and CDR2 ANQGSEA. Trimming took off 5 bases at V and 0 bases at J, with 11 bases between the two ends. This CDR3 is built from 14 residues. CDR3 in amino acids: CSVRETLAKNIQYF. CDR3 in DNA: TGCAGCGTTCGGGAGACATTAGCCAAAAACATTCAGTACTTC.

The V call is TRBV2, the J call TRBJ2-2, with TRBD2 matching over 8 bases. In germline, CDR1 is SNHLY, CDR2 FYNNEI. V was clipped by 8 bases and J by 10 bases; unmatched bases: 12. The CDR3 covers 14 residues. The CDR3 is CASVAGTFLAELFF. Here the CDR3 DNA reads TGTGCCAGCGTAGCGGGAACCTTCCTCGCGGAGCTGTTTTTT.